The 23 T cell receptor beta chains presented below share a single source sample, sequenced in a study of T cell repertoires in cytomegalovirus infection. TCRdb recomputed calls from the reads with MiXCR, one row per CDR3 protein. The top ten clones hold around 12% of a sample with around 800,000 distinct CDR3 sequences, around a third of them seen once. No cognate antigen is known for these TCRs. This specimen was cultured CD8+ T cells from PBMCs, taken from culture after CMV antigen stimulation. The origin of the receptors is a human donor in good health (CMV status not recorded). Some clones in this sample may be carry-over from other donors' samples.

This clonotype appeared many times. The V and J genes are TRBV28 and TRBJ2-3; 7 nucleotides align to TRBD1. CDR1 MDHEN and CDR2 SYDVKM come from the germline V gene. CDR3 length: 14 amino acids. The trim removed 4 bases at V and 0 bases at J, leaving 1 base unmatched. The CDR3 DNA reads TGTGCCAGCAGTTGGGACAGCAGCACAGATACGCAGTATTTT. Protein: CASSWDSSTDTQYF.

This clonotype has a handful of counts. This chain links TRBV18 with TRBJ2-3, with TRBD2 matching over 7 bases. With V trimmed by 6 bases and J by 3 bases, 15 bases remained unmatched. Germline V CDR1 and CDR2: KGHSH, LQKENI. CDR3 length: 17 residues. In DNA form, the CDR3 reads TGTGCCAGCTCCGGCGGGAAGCGGGGAGTAACGACAGATACGCAGTATTTT. It yields the protein CASSGGKRGVTTDTQYF.

This clonotype showed up many times. The chain recombines TRBV7-9 with TRBJ2-3, with TRBD2 matching 16 bases. The V gene end was trimmed by 4 bases and the J gene end by 5 bases; junction bases not matched to a gene: 12. This CDR3 contains 19 residues. CDR1 is SEHNR, CDR2 FQNEAQ, per germline (reference sequence). This CDR3 reads CASSWTTGTSGGAVDTQYF. CDR3 sequence (DNA): TGTGCCAGCAGCTGGACGACCGGGACTAGCGGGGGGGCCGTAGATACGCAGTATTTT.

V usage is TRBV4-3 and J usage is TRBJ2-4, with a possible D match to TRBD1 (8 bases). The CDR3 extends over 14 amino acids. The germline gives CDR1 LGHNA, CDR2 YSLEER. The V and J ends lost 5 bases and 7 bases respectively, with 15 bases between them. The CDR3 DNA sequence: TGCGCCAGCAGCTACGGACAGGGAGGGAACATTCAGTACTTC. Amino acid sequence: CASSYGQGGNIQYF.

V gene TRBV7-2 combines with J gene TRBJ1-1, with D maybe TRBD1 (5 bases). Trimming left V 1 base short and J 2 bases short, with 14 bases between. The CDR3 is 16 amino acids. The germline CDR1 and CDR2 sequences are SGHTA and FQGNSA. The CDR3 spells CASSLVSGALNTEAFF. For the CDR3, the DNA is TGTGCCAGCAGCTTAGTGTCCGGGGCCCTCAACACTGAAGCTTTCTTT.

This clonotype was found a few times. J is TRBJ2-5 and V is TRBV6-5; 9 positions agree with TRBD1. Looked up from germline, CDR1 is MNHEY and CDR2 is SVGAGI. V gave up 4 bases and J gave up 1 base; unmatched junction bases: 10. The CDR3 has 17 amino acids. The CDR3 DNA follows: TGTGCCAGCAGTTTCCCAGGGACAGGGCACTCCCAAGAGACCCAGTACTTC. Encoded protein: CASSFPGTGHSQETQYF.

The rearrangement joins TRBV12-3 or TRBV12-4 to TRBJ1-1; D unclear. CDR3 size: 13 residues. Trimming cost V 6 bases and J 3 bases, with 11 bases left between them. The CDR3 DNA reads as TGTGCCAGCAGCCGGGCAGAGGACACTGAAGCTTTCTTT. It encodes CASSRAEDTEAFF.

The chain carries TRBV7-6 and TRBJ2-2, with 8 bases that match TRBD1. CDR1 and CDR2 from the germline V gene are SGHVS and FNYEAQ. With 5 bases clipped from V and 2 bases from J, the junction kept 13 bases outside the gene matches. This CDR3 is built from 18 residues. CDR3 nucleotides: TGTGCCAGCAGCCCAAATCGACAGGGGCGACGAAACACCGGGGAGCTGTTTTTT. Encoded protein: CASSPNRQGRRNTGELFF.

This rearrangement joins TRBV24-1 to TRBJ2-1; no clear D gene. CDR3 size: 13 residues. Germline V gene data show CDR1 as KGHDR and CDR2 as SFDVKD. V gave up 4 bases and J gave up 9 bases, with 12 bases separating them. Here the CDR3 DNA reads TGTGCCACCAGTGAGGGAAGGGTTGGTGAGCAGTTCTTC. It is translated as CATSEGRVGEQFF.

This clonotype was detected many times. The V and J genes are TRBV7-9 and TRBJ1-1; 12 bases are a match to TRBD1. J was trimmed by 5 bases and V by 5 bases; bases with no gene match: 9. Germline CDR1 and CDR2: SEHNR and FQNEAQ (reference sequence). This CDR3 is 16 amino acids long. This chain's CDR3 is CASSARDRGQGTEAFF. CDR3 nucleotide sequence: TGTGCCAGCAGCGCAAGGGACAGGGGGCAGGGAACTGAAGCTTTCTTT.

This clonotype was observed at least ten times. V usage is TRBV7-8 and J usage is TRBJ2-2; D tentatively reads TRBD1 or TRBD2 (6 bases each). Germline V gives CDR1 SGHVS, CDR2 FQNEAQ. V was shortened by 4 bases and J by 0 bases, with 12 bases between the two germline ends. This CDR3 has 16 residues. This chain's CDR3 is CASSWGDKPNTGELFF. The CDR3 DNA sequence: TGTGCCAGCAGCTGGGGGGACAAACCGAACACCGGGGAGCTGTTTTTT.

This clonotype was seen a handful of times. The J gene is TRBJ1-1, the V gene TRBV6-2 or TRBV6-3; D is ambiguous. Per the germline V gene, CDR1 is MNHEY and CDR2 is SVGEGT. Trimming took 4 bases from V and 3 from J, leaving 9 bases between them. CDR3 length: 13 residues. The DNA for the CDR3 is TGTGCCAGCAGTTTTGCACGGTACACTGAAGCTTTCTTT. Protein sequence: CASSFARYTEAFF.

The chain links TRBV27 to TRBJ2-1; possible D gene TRBD1, 6 bases. The length of the CDR3 is 14 residues. V lost 7 bases and J lost 2, with 12 bases in between. Germline V CDR1 and CDR2: MNHEY, SMNVEV (reference sequence). In DNA form, the CDR3 reads TGTGCCAGCACCGCCGGGACACCCTACAATGAGCAGTTCTTC. The encoded protein is CASTAGTPYNEQFF.

This clonotype was seen a few times. The CDR3 is CASSQGLTGALEGYTF. The CDR3 DNA reads TGTGCCAGCAGCCAAGGCCTAACAGGGGCACTGGAAGGCTACACCTTC. V usage is TRBV3-1 and J usage is TRBJ1-2; 7 positions agree with TRBD1. The CDR3 runs 16 residues. Trimming removed 1 base from V and 8 bases from J; junction bases left unmatched: 13. The germline gives CDR1 LGHDT, CDR2 YNNKEL (reference sequence).

The chain combines TRBV6-2 or TRBV6-3 with TRBJ2-6; 9 bases align to TRBD1. J was trimmed by 1 base and V by 9 bases; bases with no gene match: 4. The CDR3 runs to 15 residues. In germline, CDR1 is MNHEY, CDR2 SVGEGT. The DNA of the CDR3 is TGTGCCAGTACGGACAGGGGATCTGGGGCCAACGTCCTGACTTTC. Translated: CASTDRGSGANVLTF.

This clonotype was detected only a few times. The chain carries TRBV12-3 or TRBV12-4 and TRBJ1-5, with 9 bases matching TRBD1. The CDR3 consists of 16 residues. V lost 6 bases and J lost 2; bases outside the gene matches: 8. CDR3 sequence: CASSLTGGAGNQPQHF. The CDR3 nucleotides are TGTGCCAGCAGCTTAACAGGGGGCGCCGGCAATCAGCCCCAGCATTTT.

The sample holds one count of this clonotype. The chain employs TRBV19 and TRBJ1-5, with D maybe TRBD1 (5 bases). V shed 5 bases and J shed 4 bases, with 15 bases lying between them. In germline, CDR1 is LNHDA, CDR2 SQIVND (reference sequence). The CDR3 has 15 amino acids. CDR3 in amino acids: CASSQPGPLNQPQHF. For the CDR3, the DNA is TGTGCCAGTAGTCAACCGGGACCACTTAATCAGCCCCAGCATTTT. Together with reference TRBV19 and TRBJ1-5, the CDR3 gives the full variable domain: DGGITQSPKYLFRKEGQNVTLSCEQNLNHDAMYWYRQDPGQGLRLIYYSQIVNDFQKGDIAEGYSVSREKKESFPLTVTSAQKNPTAFYLCASSQPGPLNQPQHFGDGTRLSIL.

The V call is TRBV7-9, the J call TRBJ2-5, with a tentative D call TRBD1 (5 bases). This CDR3 spans 14 amino acids. The germline V gene has CDR1 SEHNR and CDR2 FQNEAQ (reference sequence). V was trimmed by 10 bases and J by 5 bases, leaving 20 bases between them. The CDR3 loop reads CATLEGARGETQYF. CDR3 nucleotides: TGTGCCACACTTGAAGGGGCTAGGGGTGAGACCCAGTACTTC.

The chain combines TRBV6-6 with TRBJ2-5; D not resolved. This CDR3 is 14 amino acids long. With 2 bases removed from V and 0 bases from J, the gap between germline ends came to 7 bases. CDR1 is MNHNY and CDR2 is SVGAGI in the germline V gene (reference sequence). The CDR3 DNA sequence: TGTGCCAGCAGTTACCGCGCCAACCAAGAGACCCAGTACTTC. Encoded protein: CASSYRANQETQYF.

CDR3 amino acids: CASRISGQGNEQFF. In DNA, the CDR3 is TGTGCCAGCAGAATCAGTGGACAGGGTAATGAGCAGTTCTTC. The chain combines TRBV6-1 with TRBJ2-1; TRBD1 matches 8 bases. The junction had 8 bases not matched to a gene; V was cut back by 6 bases and J by 7 bases. The germline CDR1 and CDR2 sequences are MNHNS and SASEGT. There are 14 residues in the CDR3.

V and J are TRBV28 and TRBJ1-6; the match to TRBD1 covers 11 bases. The CDR3 covers 16 residues. Germline V gives CDR1 MDHEN, CDR2 SYDVKM. V was clipped by 3 bases and J by 10 bases; unmatched bases: 8. The CDR3: CASSFQKDRGQSPLHF. CDR3 nucleotide sequence: TGTGCCAGCAGTTTTCAAAAGGACAGGGGGCAGTCACCCCTCCACTTT.

Comment on this clonotype: This may be a read error: a much more frequent sequence differs by one nucleotide. The CDR3 DNA reads TGTGCCAGCAGCCTTGGATGCCTCTCTGGAAACACCATATATTTT. Its translation is CASSLGCLSGNTIYF. The chain uses TRBV7-6 and TRBJ1-3, with unresolved D. Germline CDR1 reads SGHVS; CDR2 reads FNYEAQ. Trimming removed 5 bases at V and 0 bases at J, with 11 bases between. The CDR3 totals 15 residues.

CDR3 amino acids: CASSLLQGVVTEAFF. The CDR3 DNA follows: TGTGCCAGCAGCCTTCTCCAGGGTGTGGTCACTGAAGCTTTCTTT. The rearrangement links TRBV5-5 to TRBJ1-1; tentatively, D is TRBD1 (5 bases). Per the germline V gene, CDR1 is SGHKS and CDR2 is YYEKEE (reference sequence). The CDR3 has 15 residues. Between the trimmed V and J ends, which lost 4 bases and 4 bases, there was a span of 17 bases.